This T cell receptor (beta chain) was identified in a study of response to subunit inactivated influenza vaccine. General study results and limits: The authors put forward the suggestion that each seasonal influenza vaccination may bring in only a limited number of new T cells.

One entry per CDR3 protein, called by TCRdb with MiXCR from the RT-PCR reads. The table has about 180,000 distinct CDR3 sequences, around 9.2% seen once. Points on this clonotype: Its antigen is unidentified.

This CDR3 comprises 14 residues. Germline CDR1 reads SGHRS; CDR2 reads YFSETQ. V trimming: 4 bases; J trimming: 3 bases; junction bases outside the gene matches: 2. The starting material was non-naive T cells sorted from PBMCs, obtained on the day of vaccination. The receptor's source is a man aged 50 to 59 who received an inactivated influenza vaccine. This rearrangement joins TRBV5-1 to TRBJ2-3; 10 bases align to TRBD1. CDR3 region: CASSVDRGTDTQYF. Written as DNA, the CDR3 is TGCGCCAGCAGCGTGGACAGGGGGACAGATACGCAGTATTTT. The complete variable domain, with remaining parts taken from reference TRBV5-1 and TRBJ2-3, reads KAGVTQTPRYLIKTRGQQVTLSCSPISGHRSVSWYQQTPGQGLQFLFEYFSETQRNKGNFPGRFSGRQFSNSRSEMNVSTLELGDSALYLCASSVDRGTDTQYFGPGTRLTVL.